This T cell receptor beta chain comes out of a study of beta chain features in type 1 diabetes. Study summary: When patients were set against healthy donors, age, gender and cell yields were similar. General observations from the study: A closer apparent resemblance between naive, central memory and Treg TCRB repertoires was seen in patients than in healthy donors.

cDNA synthesis used the whole RNA isolate, giving expressed TCRB sequences. Here immunoSEQ multiplex PCR was the method, and the copy in TCRdb shows in-frame clones only, minus some. The table includes about 140,000 clones, 9.5% to 10% detected once. As for this clone: Its target is not known.

From germline, CDR1 is SGHRS and CDR2 YFSETQ. The CDR3 length is 14 residues. Between the trimmed V and J ends, which lost 0 bases and 3 bases, there was a span of 9 bases. This sequence originates from a woman between 40 and 55 years old in good health. The V call is TRBV5-1, the J call TRBJ2-5, with D perhaps TRBD1 (6 bases). The sequencing input was central memory CD4+ T cells from blood. CDR3 in amino acids: CASSLGTAEETQYF. The CDR3 DNA reads TGCGCCAGCAGCTTGGGGACAGCTGAAGAGACCCAGTACTTC.